This TCR beta chain was found in a study of shared clonotypes between healthy human individuals. Looking at the study overall: A few men and a couple of women, aged 18 to 49, were donors. The plates for each donor numbered three CD4 naive, three CD4 memory, two CD8 naive and one CD8 memory.

Findings and caveats of the study: Few donors limited the genetic and exposure-history diversity represented.

The CDR3 extends over 13 amino acids. With 4 bases removed from V and 0 bases from J, the gap between germline ends came to 7 bases. Germline V lookup: CDR1 SGHNT, CDR2 YYREEE (reference sequence). Libraries were prepared by immunoSEQ multiplex PCR; TCRdb keeps only in-frame clonotypes and omits some of them. The sample contains a few million clones, approximately 94% of which appear only once. On this clone itself: The target antigen is unknown.

This sequence joins TRBV5-4 and TRBJ2-5, with D possibly matching TRBD1 (6 bases). The sequenced sample was naive CD4+ T cells sorted from blood. This sample's subset: CD45RA+ positively selected. The sequence came from a man aged 18 to 30 in good health. The CDR3 region has the DNA TGTGCCAGCAGCAGGGACAACCAAGAGACCCAGTACTTC. Protein: CASSRDNQETQYF.